This T cell receptor (beta chain) was observed in a study of T cells in Graves' hyperthyroidism and ophthalmopathy. Study information: Before treatment of any kind, peripheral blood was taken at initial diagnosis.

Study-level results: In the blood, most expanded thyroid clonotypes above 0.001 appeared as well.

Amplified TCR beta CDR3 regions came from RNA transcripts. During a first-round RT-PCR of the TCR CDR3, the HTBI primer set was used. TCRdb processed the multiplex PCR reads anew with MiXCR; each CDR3 protein has one entry. Of hundreds of thousands of distinct CDR3 sequences listed, around 15% are singletons. Germline V gene data show CDR1 as MNHEY and CDR2 as SMNVEV (reference sequence). The CDR3 sequence is 16 residues long. The V and J ends lost 5 bases and 2 bases, in that order; junction bases with no gene match: 7. Orbital computed tomography and thyroid ultrasound, together with serum TRAb and thyroxine and clinical symptoms, were used for diagnoses. The sample holds many counts of this clonotype. Antigen specificity is unknown.

The sample consisted of blood. The genes are TRBV27 and TRBJ2-1, with 9 bases aligning to TRBD1. The TCR originated in a woman aged 18-29 years with Graves' hyperthyroidism. The CDR3 loop reads CASSPRDRAPYNEQFF. For the CDR3, the DNA is TGTGCCAGCAGTCCCAGGGACAGGGCACCCTACAATGAGCAGTTCTTC.